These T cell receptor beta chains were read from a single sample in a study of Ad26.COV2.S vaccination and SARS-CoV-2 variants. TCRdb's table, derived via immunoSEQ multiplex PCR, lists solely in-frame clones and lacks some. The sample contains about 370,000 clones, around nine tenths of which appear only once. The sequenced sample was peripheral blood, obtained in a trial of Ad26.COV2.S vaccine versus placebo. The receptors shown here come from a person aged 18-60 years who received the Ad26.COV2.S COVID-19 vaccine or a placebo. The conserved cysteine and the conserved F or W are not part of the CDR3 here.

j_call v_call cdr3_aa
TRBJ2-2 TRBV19 ASSPYAGQGLLYTGELF
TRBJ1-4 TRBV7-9 ASSFVNEKLF
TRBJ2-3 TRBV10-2 ASSGDGRFKVDTQY
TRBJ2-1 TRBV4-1 ASSPEGGYNEQF
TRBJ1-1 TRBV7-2 ASSLAGRNTEAF
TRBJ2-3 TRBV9 ASTRGAADTQY
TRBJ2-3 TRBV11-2 ASTGENTDTQY
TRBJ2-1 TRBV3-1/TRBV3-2 ASSPRSRDREVAYNEQF
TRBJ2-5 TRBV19 ASSIVRLAGSRETQY
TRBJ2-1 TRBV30 AWQYSGETHNEQF
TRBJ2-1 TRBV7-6 ASSFRLDNEQF
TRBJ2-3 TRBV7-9 ASSRGFGTGADTQY
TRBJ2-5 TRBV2 ASSVGTETQY
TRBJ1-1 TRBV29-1 SVEQGQGGEAF